These 9 T cell receptor beta chains originate from one sample sequenced in a study of blood T cell repertoires in COVID-19. Profiling relied on immunoSEQ multiplex PCR, and the TCRdb table lists in-frame clones only, not all of them. The repertoire holds about 490,000 clones, with 70% to 90% as singletons. The sequenced sample consisted of peripheral blood. Every receptor here comes from a human donor in a cohort sampled during active COVID-19.

The chain employs TRBV12-3 or TRBV12-4 and TRBJ2-5; no reliable D call. This CDR3 contains 13 residues. The ends were cut back, 9 bases at V and 1 base at J, with 12 bases in the middle. The CDR3 sequence is CASGRGFQETQYF. The CDR3 nucleotides read TGTGCCAGTGGTCGAGGCTTCCAAGAGACCCAGTACTTC.

The chain links TRBV6-1 to TRBJ2-2, with TRBD1 matching 10 bases. J gave up 4 bases and V 3 bases, and 8 bases lay outside the gene matches. Germline V gives CDR1 MNHNS, CDR2 SASEGT. This CDR3 is built from 17 residues. CDR3 DNA sequence: TGTGCCAGCAGTGAGAAGCGACAGGGGGCGATCACCGGGGAGCTGTTTTTT. Translated, it gives CASSEKRQGAITGELFF.

The chain links TRBV27 to TRBJ2-7; weak D call: TRBD2 (6 bases). The CDR3 spans 16 residues. V was clipped by 6 bases and J by 4 bases, with 22 bases between them. Germline V gene sequence: CDR1 MNHEY, CDR2 SMNVEV (reference sequence). The CDR3 DNA sequence: TGTGCCAGCAGGATCTCCGGGACTGGGATTCGGTACGAGCAGTACTTC. It codes for CASRISGTGIRYEQYF.

The chain has TRBV19 and TRBJ2-5; 11 positions agree with TRBD2. Germline V gene data show CDR1 as LNHDA and CDR2 as SQIVND (reference sequence). The CDR3 covers 15 residues. V lost 5 bases and J lost 0; bases outside the gene matches: 2. The CDR3 loop reads CASSGTSGDQETQYF. CDR3 in DNA: TGTGCCAGTAGTGGGACTAGCGGAGACCAAGAGACCCAGTACTTC.

This clone appeared once. V and J are TRBV11-3 and TRBJ1-1; D not resolved. CDR1 and CDR2 (germline): SGHNT, YENEEA. Trimming removed 3 bases at V and 0 bases at J, with 14 bases between. This CDR3 is built from 16 residues. The CDR3 DNA sequence: TGTGCCAGCAGCTTCGAGGGCCCCGATATGAACACTGAAGCTTTCTTT. Translation: CASSFEGPDMNTEAFF.

The gene calls are TRBV6-1 and TRBJ2-1, with 8 bases that match TRBD2. This CDR3 comprises 14 residues. V trimming: 3 bases; J trimming: 6 bases; junction bases outside the gene matches: 4. The V gene's germline CDR1 is MNHNS and CDR2 SASEGT. CDR3 nucleotides: TGTGCCAGCAGTGAGGGACTAGTTCTCAATGAGCAGTTCTTC. This sequence encodes CASSEGLVLNEQFF.

The V call is TRBV6-5, the J call TRBJ1-1; TRBD1 aligns across 7 bases. The CDR3 spans 13 residues. Trimming at V came to 6 bases and at J to 4 bases, leaving 5 bases not matched to a gene. Germline lookup yields CDR1 MNHEY and CDR2 SVGAGI. CDR3 amino acids: CASRRQGGTEAFF. CDR3 coding DNA: TGTGCCAGCAGACGACAGGGCGGCACTGAAGCTTTCTTT.

The chain combines TRBV4-1 with TRBJ1-6, with D possibly being TRBD1 (5 bases). Looked up from germline, CDR1 is MGHRA and CDR2 is YSYEKL. CDR3 length: 16 residues. The germline V and J ends were trimmed by 0 bases and 6 bases, with 12 bases remaining between them. The CDR3 bases are TGCGCCAGCAGCCAAGATTGGAGACAGACTAATTCACCCCTCCACTTT. Encoded protein: CASSQDWRQTNSPLHF.

This chain joins TRBV28 and TRBJ1-4; maybe TRBD1 (6 bases). In germline, CDR1 is MDHEN, CDR2 SYDVKM. The CDR3 totals 13 residues. The V end was cut by 10 bases, the J end by 7 bases, with 16 bases between. This CDR3 reads CATVQGKGEKLFF. Written as DNA, the CDR3 is TGTGCCACAGTACAGGGAAAGGGTGAAAAACTGTTTTTT. The variable domain in full, with the rest retrieved from reference TRBV28 and TRBJ1-4, is DVKVTQSSRYLVKRTGEKVFLECVQDMDHENMFWYRQDPGLGLRLIYFSYDVKMKEKGDIPEGYSVSREKKERFSLILESASTNQTSMYLCATVQGKGEKLFFGSGTQLSVL.